What follows is one T cell receptor (beta chain) and its context. Sequenced by immunoSEQ multiplex PCR; TCRdb stores in-frame clones only, minus some. In the table there are around 230,000 clones, more than 65% of which are singletons. This entry is derived from a study of blood T cell repertoires in COVID-19. CDR1 and CDR2 (germline): SEHNR, FQNEAQ (reference sequence). With V trimmed by 10 bases and J by 9 bases, 18 bases remained unmatched. This CDR3 contains 15 residues. The chain joins TRBV7-9 to TRBJ2-1, with 7 bases matching TRBD2. Material for sequencing was peripheral blood. The sequence came from a woman of 80 years or more with acute or convalescent COVID-19. The CDR3 sequence: CATDKRAGESGEQFF. DNA for the CDR3: TGTGCCACCGATAAAAGGGCGGGAGAATCCGGTGAGCAGTTCTTC.